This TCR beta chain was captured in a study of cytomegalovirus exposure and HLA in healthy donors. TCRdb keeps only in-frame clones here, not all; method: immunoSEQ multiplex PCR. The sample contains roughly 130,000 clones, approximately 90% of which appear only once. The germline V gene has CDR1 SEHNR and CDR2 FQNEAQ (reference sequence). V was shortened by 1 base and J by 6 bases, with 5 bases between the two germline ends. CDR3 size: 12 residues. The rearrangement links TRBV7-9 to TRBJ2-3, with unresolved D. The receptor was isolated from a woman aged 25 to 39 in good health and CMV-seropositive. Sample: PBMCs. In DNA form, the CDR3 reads TGTGCCAGCAGCTTAGGGCGGGATACGCAGTATTTT. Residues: CASSLGRDTQYF.